These 13 T cell receptor beta chains were all obtained from the same sample, sequenced in a study of blood T cell repertoires in COVID-19. Sequenced by immunoSEQ multiplex PCR; TCRdb stores in-frame clones only, minus some. In the table there are roughly 120,000 clones, more than 75% of which are singletons. Source material: peripheral blood. All receptors derive from a man aged 55 to 70 with acute or convalescent COVID-19.

V usage is TRBV7-2 and J usage is TRBJ2-3, with 9 bases lining up with TRBD2. This CDR3 region has 15 residues. V was pared by 2 bases and J by 4 bases, with 4 bases of the junction left unmatched. CDR1 and CDR2 from the germline V gene are SGHTA and FQGNSA. The DNA for the CDR3 is TGTGCCAGCAGCTTATTGCTAGCGGGATCAGATACGCAGTATTTT. The encoded protein is CASSLLLAGSDTQYF.

This sequence joins TRBV14 and TRBJ2-7, with D hard to call. Germline loops: CDR1 SGHDN, CDR2 FVKESK. Trimming left V 5 bases short and J 6 bases short, with 14 bases between. The CDR3 spans 13 residues. The CDR3 nucleotides are TGTGCCAGCAGCTTGCTAGAGTCGGGCGAGCAGTACTTC. It specifies CASSLLESGEQYF. Filled out from reference TRBV14 and TRBJ2-7, the complete variable domain reads EAGVTQFPSHSVIEKGQTVTLRCDPISGHDNLYWYRRVMGKEIKFLLHFVKESKQDESGMPNNRFLAERTGGTYSTLKVQPAELEDSGVYFCASSLLESGEQYFGPGTRLTVT.

This clone came up once. The chain is built from TRBV5-6 and TRBJ2-7, with TRBD2 as a possible D gene (5 bases). Germline assignment: CDR1 SGHDT and CDR2 YYEEEE. This CDR3 has 11 amino acids. With 4 bases removed from V and 4 bases from J, the gap between germline ends came to 6 bases. DNA of the CDR3: TGTGCCAGCAGCCTAGCTTACGAGCAGTACTTC. This codes for CASSLAYEQYF.

The chain has TRBV5-1 and TRBJ2-6; tentative D call: TRBD1 (7 bases). The germline V gene encodes CDR1 SGHRS and CDR2 YFSETQ. V shed 1 base and J shed 4 bases, with 12 bases lying between them. This CDR3 comprises 16 residues. For the CDR3, the DNA is TGCGCCAGCAGCTTGCCAGGGGGGACGGGGGCCAACGTCCTGACTTTC. Translating it yields CASSLPGGTGANVLTF.

The chain employs TRBV28 and TRBJ1-5; 7 bases agree with TRBD1. Germline values: CDR1 MDHEN, CDR2 SYDVKM. The CDR3 sequence is 15 residues long. With V trimmed by 10 bases and J by 1 base, 10 bases remained unmatched. The CDR3 reads CATRGGRGSNQPQHF. CDR3 bases: TGTGCCACCCGGGGGGGCAGGGGGAGCAATCAGCCCCAGCATTTT.

This sequence joins TRBV7-2 and TRBJ2-7, with D possibly matching TRBD2 (6 bases). Germline-derived CDR1 and CDR2 are SGHTA and FQGNSA. The CDR3 extends over 15 amino acids. The V end lost 0 bases, the J end lost 3 bases, and 12 bases lay between the germline ends. In DNA form, the CDR3 reads TGTGCCAGCAGCTTAGCGGCTAGCGTAAACTACGAGCAGTACTTC. This gives the protein CASSLAASVNYEQYF.

The chain combines TRBV2 with TRBJ1-5, with 7 bases fitting TRBD1. Germline V gene data show CDR1 as SNHLY and CDR2 as FYNNEI. J was trimmed by 0 bases and V by 4 bases; bases with no gene match: 3. The CDR3 runs 15 residues. The CDR3 sequence is CASSAGGASNQPQHF. The CDR3 bases are TGTGCCAGCAGTGCAGGGGGAGCTAGCAATCAGCCCCAGCATTTT. Using reference TRBV2 and TRBJ1-5 for the parts outside the CDR3, the full variable domain is EPEVTQTPSHQVTQMGQEVILRCVPISNHLYFYWYRQILGQKVEFLVSFYNNEISEKSEIFDDQFSVERPDGSNFTLKIRSTKLEDSAMYFCASSAGGASNQPQHFGDGTRLSIL.

V is TRBV3-1 (or the pseudogene TRBV3-2) and J is TRBJ1-5; TRBD1 agrees at 10 bases. The germline V gene encodes CDR1 LGHDT and CDR2 YNNKEL (reference sequence). The CDR3 is 15 residues long. Trimming took 4 bases from V and 9 from J; bases not matched to a gene: 9. CDR3 DNA: TGTGCCAGCAGCCCCGGGACAGGGGCCCCCAGGCCCCAGCATTTT. Protein sequence: CASSPGTGAPRPQHF.

V is TRBV7-2 and J is TRBJ2-5; D not certain. This CDR3 has 17 residues. Trimming stripped 1 base from V and 0 bases from J, with 15 bases between. Germline values: CDR1 SGHTA, CDR2 FQGNSA. CDR3 protein: CASSLVMYSKDQETQYF. CDR3 nucleotides: TGTGCCAGCAGCTTAGTTATGTATAGCAAAGACCAAGAGACCCAGTACTTC.

This chain connects TRBV5-1 to TRBJ1-2; no clear D gene. The germline gives CDR1 SGHRS, CDR2 YFSETQ. CDR3 length: 15 amino acids. The ends were cut back, 0 bases at V and 10 bases at J, with 19 bases in the middle. The CDR3 sequence is CASSLAGLEGGYYTF. The CDR3 region has the DNA TGCGCCAGCAGCTTGGCCGGGCTGGAGGGCGGCTACTACACCTTC.

The genes are TRBV27 and TRBJ1-5, with 9 bases matching TRBD1. CDR3 length: 15 amino acids. The germline V gene has CDR1 MNHEY and CDR2 SMNVEV (reference sequence). J gave up 3 bases and V 5 bases, and 5 bases lay outside the gene matches. CDR3 DNA: TGTGCCAGCAGTCACCGGACAGGGGCCAATCAGCCCCAGCATTTT. Translated: CASSHRTGANQPQHF.

This clone was seen just once. The chain links TRBV6-2 or TRBV6-3 to TRBJ2-1; 8 bases map to TRBD1. The CDR3 sequence is 13 residues long. The germline gives CDR1 MNHEY, CDR2 SVGEGT. Losses at the gene ends were 4 bases for V and 10 bases for J; bases not matched to a gene: 6. For the CDR3, the DNA is TGTGCCAGCAGTTTCTCCCGGGACAGGGAGCAGTTCTTC. Translated, it gives CASSFSRDREQFF.

The V call is TRBV7-2, the J call TRBJ2-5; 9 bases match TRBD1. CDR1 and CDR2 from the germline V gene are SGHTA and FQGNSA. The CDR3 totals 15 residues. Losses at the gene ends were 5 bases for V and 5 bases for J; bases not matched to a gene: 9. The CDR3 loop reads CASSRPTGGSETQYF. The CDR3 DNA reads TGTGCCAGCAGCCGTCCGACAGGGGGGAGTGAGACCCAGTACTTC. The whole variable domain, remainder taken from reference TRBV7-2 and TRBJ2-5, is GAGVSQSPSNKVTEKGKDVELRCDPISGHTALYWYRQSLGQGLEFLIYFQGNSAPDKSGLPSDRFSAERTGGSVSTLTIQRTQQEDSAVYLCASSRPTGGSETQYFGPGTRLLVL.